Following are 29 T cell receptor beta chains from one sample sequenced in a study of blood T cells in healthy people across ages. The use of a sample-barcoded 5' primer and a J-beta primer mix characterized a second PCR of roughly 7 to 11 cycles. From the 5' RACE reads, TCRdb called clonotypes with MiXCR, one entry per CDR3 protein. The profile covers roughly 570,000 distinct CDR3 sequences, with roughly 28% appearing a single time and less than 20% taken by the ten largest. What was sequenced was blood. The receptors were sampled from a woman between 70 and 85 years old in good health.

This clonotype was picked up a small number of times. The rearrangement uses TRBV7-2 and TRBJ2-3; either TRBD1 or TRBD2 may supply D (6 bases each). Looked up from germline, CDR1 is SGHTA and CDR2 is FQGNSA. V lost 1 base and J 9 bases, leaving 11 bases between the germline ends. The CDR3 contains 13 residues. The CDR3 coding sequence is TGTGCCAGCAGCTTAGGAGGGGGGCAGACGCAGTATTTT. Its translation is CASSLGGGQTQYF.

As DNA, the CDR3 is TGTGCCAGCAGTGTCCCGGGACAGCAACCTACGAGGCAGTACTTC. Translating it yields CASSVPGQQPTRQYF. The chain links TRBV6-5 to TRBJ2-1; 7 nucleotides line up with TRBD1. Near its end, the DNA agrees better with TRBJ2-7, so the J call may be wrong. Germline CDR1 and CDR2: MNHEY and SVGAGI. The CDR3 runs 15 residues.

This clonotype appeared a few times. J is TRBJ1-6 and V is TRBV6-1, with D unresolved. Trimming left V 0 bases short and J 8 bases short, with 11 bases between. The CDR3 totals 15 residues. Germline V gives CDR1 MNHNS, CDR2 SASEGT. CDR3 region: CASSEAGGGDSPLHF. CDR3 bases: TGTGCCAGCAGTGAAGCGGGAGGTGGAGATTCACCCCTCCACTTT.

This clonotype showed up just a few times. The chain links TRBV10-2 to TRBJ1-1; 9 bases fit TRBD1. The CDR3 has 14 residues. J gave up 3 bases and V 9 bases, and 8 bases lay outside the gene matches. Germline CDR1 is WSHSY and CDR2 is SAAADI. This CDR3 is CASAERTGDTEAFF. CDR3 DNA: TGCGCCAGTGCCGAGCGGACAGGGGACACTGAAGCTTTCTTT.

The chain has TRBV7-9 and TRBJ1-4; D is unclear. Germline CDR1 and CDR2: SEHNR and FQNEAQ (reference sequence). This CDR3 comprises 13 residues. The CDR3 loop reads CASARQNNEKLFF. CDR3 nucleotides: TGTGCTTCAGCGCGGCAGAATAATGAAAAACTGTTTTTT. Together with reference TRBV7-9 and TRBJ1-4, the CDR3 gives the full variable domain: DTGVSQNPRHKITKRGQNVTFRCDPISEHNRLYWYRQTLGQGPEFLTYFQNEAQLEKSRLLSDRFSAERPKGSFSTLEIQRTEQGDSAMYLCASARQNNEKLFFGSGTQLSVL.

The chain employs TRBV12-5 and TRBJ1-4; the D gene is possibly TRBD1 (5 bases). Trimming removed 1 base from V and 8 bases from J, with 14 bases in between. This CDR3 has 15 residues. The germline CDR1 and CDR2 sequences are LGHNT and FRNRAP. The CDR3 DNA is TGTGCTAGTGGTTTGGGGACACGCTCCAGCGAAAAACTGTTTTTT. It is translated as CASGLGTRSSEKLFF.

The chain links TRBV12-3 or TRBV12-4 to TRBJ2-2, with 15 bases aligning to TRBD2. Germline trimming cut 6 bases from V and 7 bases from J; bases unmatched to any gene: 3. This CDR3 is 15 amino acids long. CDR3 residues: CASRWTSGGDGELFF. In DNA form, the CDR3 reads TGTGCCAGCAGGTGGACTAGCGGGGGGGACGGGGAGCTGTTTTTT.

The sample holds a few counts of this clonotype. The chain couples TRBV14 to TRBJ1-4; 7 bases agree with TRBD1. V trimming: 4 bases; J trimming: 2 bases; junction bases outside the gene matches: 7. Germline lookup yields CDR1 SGHDN and CDR2 FVKESK. The CDR3 consists of 16 residues. The CDR3 sequence: CASSRDRAPTNEKLFF. In nucleotides, the CDR3 is TGTGCCAGCAGCCGAGACAGGGCACCCACTAATGAAAAACTGTTTTTT.

This clonotype was recorded many times. The CDR3 bases are TGTGCCACAACTAGCGGGGGATACAATGAGCAGTTCTTC. Its translation: CATTSGGYNEQFF. The chain has TRBV15 and TRBJ2-1; 11 bases line up with TRBD2. Looked up from germline, CDR1 is LNHNV and CDR2 is YYDKDF (reference sequence). V was clipped by 9 bases and J by 4 bases; unmatched bases: 2. The CDR3 covers 13 residues.

This clonotype was detected a few times. The rearrangement uses TRBV3-1 and TRBJ1-3; the D is unclear. CDR3 length: 17 residues. Trimming cost V 4 bases and J 0 bases, with 16 bases left between them. Germline V lookup: CDR1 LGHDT, CDR2 YNNKEL (reference sequence). The CDR3 protein is CASSPSLLPSSGNTIYF. The CDR3 DNA is TGTGCCAGCAGCCCCTCGTTGCTACCATCCTCTGGAAACACCATATATTTT.

This clonotype was observed a few times. The chain employs TRBV20-1 and TRBJ1-1; D not resolved. Trimming removed 7 bases from V and 1 base from J, with 10 bases in between. This CDR3 is 12 amino acids long. The germline V gene has CDR1 DFQATT and CDR2 SNEGSKA (reference sequence). CDR3 nucleotide sequence: TGCAGTGTTCAGGAGACGAACACTGAAGCTTTCTTT. It yields the protein CSVQETNTEAFF.

This clonotype was recorded a few times. J is TRBJ1-2 and V is TRBV4-1, with D perhaps TRBD1 (6 bases). The CDR3 loop spans 15 amino acids. V lost 2 bases to trimming and J lost 4 bases, with 14 bases between them. Germline CDR1 is MGHRA and CDR2 is YSYEKL. For the CDR3, the DNA is TGCGCCAGCAGCCAACCACAGAACAGGGCCTATGGCTACACCTTC. As protein: CASSQPQNRAYGYTF.

The chain carries TRBV10-3 and TRBJ2-5, with 8 bases fitting TRBD2. The CDR3 loop spans 16 amino acids. J was trimmed by 3 bases and V by 2 bases; bases with no gene match: 8. CDR1 and CDR2 from the germline V gene are ENHRY and SYGVKD. As DNA, the CDR3 is TGTGCCATCAGTGAGACCTTCGGGGGGGCCGAAGAGACCCAGTACTTC. Encoded protein: CAISETFGGAEETQYF.

This clonotype appeared a few times. The junction differs from germline at one of its ends, possibly a read error. The chain uses TRBV7-6 and TRBJ2-7, with TRBD1 identical over 9 bases. Looked up from germline, CDR1 is SGHVS and CDR2 is FNYEAQ. The CDR3 is 15 amino acids. The CDR3 protein is CASSPRQGGAYEQHF. The CDR3 DNA is TGTGCCAGCAGCCCCCGACAGGGGGGCGCCTACGAGCAGCACTTC.

This clonotype was counted ten times or more. This rearrangement joins TRBV5-1 to TRBJ2-7; 9 bases map to TRBD1. The CDR3 spans 14 residues. Trimming cost V 3 bases and J 2 bases; bases outside gene matches: 3. Germline V gene sequence: CDR1 SGHRS, CDR2 YFSETQ. The CDR3 is CASSWDRATYEQYF. The CDR3 DNA is TGCGCCAGCAGCTGGGACAGGGCCACCTACGAGCAGTACTTC.

As to this clonotype: No DNA is shown, since the ends of the CDR3 on it are uncertain; the CDR3 is the one TCRdb lists. V is TRBV29-1 and J is TRBJ1-2; the table names TRBD1, a call not compared with the DNA. The CDR3 length is 15 residues, termini included. Germline V gene lookup returns CDR1 SQVTM and CDR2 ANQGSEA. The CDR3 spells CSAHLTGRLNYGCTF.

This clonotype came up a few times. The chain has TRBV2 and TRBJ1-2; 7 nucleotides align to TRBD1. The CDR3 spans 14 residues. Germline V lookup: CDR1 SNHLY, CDR2 FYNNEI. J lost 1 base, V lost 6 bases, and 5 bases had no gene match. Written as DNA, the CDR3 is TGTGCCAGCAGAGGGACAGCGGTTAACTATGGCTACACCTTC. Amino acids: CASRGTAVNYGYTF.

CDR3 residues: CASSQTQSVSGELFF. CDR3 DNA: TGTGCCAGCAGCCAAACACAGAGCGTCTCCGGGGAGCTGTTTTTT. The V gene is TRBV4-2, the J gene TRBJ2-2; D gene uncertain. V dropped 2 bases and J dropped 6 bases, with 13 bases sitting between them. The CDR3 totals 15 residues. Per germline, CDR1 LGHNA and CDR2 YNFKEQ.

This clonotype was counted a few times. The chain couples TRBV7-6 to TRBJ2-1, with a weak D call TRBD2 (6 bases). Trimming removed 5 bases from V and 8 bases from J, with 16 bases in between. Germline V gives CDR1 SGHVS, CDR2 FNYEAQ. The CDR3 contains 14 residues. The CDR3, as DNA: TGTGCCAGCAGCGCAACTAGCCAGACCGATGAGCAGTTCTTC. Protein: CASSATSQTDEQFF.

A note on this clonotype: At one boundary the junction diverges from the germline segment, which might be a read error. The chain uses TRBV4-3 and TRBJ2-3; D remains ambiguous. This CDR3 contains 15 residues. Germline CDR1 is LGHNA and CDR2 is YSLEER. The chain's CDR3 is CASSQDIGRTETQYF. In nucleotides, the CDR3 is TGCGCCAGCAGCCAAGATATCGGTCGCACAGAAACGCAGTATTTT.

This clonotype occurred many times. The chain links TRBV4-2 to TRBJ1-4; TRBD1 agrees at 8 bases. The CDR3 covers 15 residues. J lost 7 bases, V lost 2 bases, and 6 bases had no gene match. Germline V gene lookup returns CDR1 LGHNA and CDR2 YNFKEQ. Here the CDR3 DNA reads TGTGCCAGCAGCCAACCCACGACAGGGGCTGAAAAACTGTTTTTT. This translates into CASSQPTTGAEKLFF.

This clonotype turned up a few times. The chain has TRBV5-1 and TRBJ1-1; 10 bases fit TRBD1. This CDR3 has 15 amino acids. Germline V gene data show CDR1 as SGHRS and CDR2 as YFSETQ. J gave up 3 bases and V 0 bases, and 2 bases lay outside the gene matches. CDR3 loop: CASSLVGQGDTEAFF. The CDR3 region has the DNA TGCGCCAGCAGCTTGGTCGGACAGGGGGACACTGAAGCTTTCTTT.

This clonotype was picked up a small number of times. V is TRBV6-2 or TRBV6-3 and J is TRBJ2-5; 11 bases map to TRBD2. The last part of the DNA fits TRBJ2-7 better; the J call may be wrong. This CDR3 region has 15 residues. CDR1 and CDR2 (germline): MNHEY, SVGEGT. The CDR3 loop is CASSHPGLAVYEQYF. The CDR3 DNA reads as TGTGCCAGCAGCCATCCGGGACTAGCGGTGTACGAGCAGTACTTC.

V is TRBV5-1 and J is TRBJ2-3; no clear D gene. The germline CDR1 and CDR2 sequences are SGHRS and YFSETQ. The CDR3 is made up of 13 amino acids. V gave up 2 bases and J gave up 7 bases, with 11 bases separating them. In DNA, the CDR3 is TGCGCCAGCAGCTTCCCCCCGGAGTATACGCAGTATTTT. It is translated as CASSFPPEYTQYF.

This clonotype was recorded a few times. The rearrangement joins TRBV6-5 to TRBJ1-1, with 9 bases matching TRBD1. Trimming removed 5 bases from V and 7 bases from J; junction bases left unmatched: 11. The CDR3 runs to 15 residues. Germline values: CDR1 MNHEY, CDR2 SVGAGI. The CDR3 DNA reads as TGTGCCAGCAGTCGACAGGGGGGAGTCACTGGTGAAGCTTTCTTT. Translated: CASSRQGGVTGEAFF.

The chain combines TRBV4-1 with TRBJ2-1; D may correspond to TRBD1 or TRBD2 (7 bases each). The CDR3 runs to 14 residues. With 5 bases removed from V and 7 bases from J, the gap between germline ends came to 15 bases. CDR1 is MGHRA, CDR2 YSYEKL, per germline. In DNA, the CDR3 is TGCGCCAGCAGCACAGGGGAGGGTGCAAATGAGCAGTTCTTC. It specifies CASSTGEGANEQFF.

The chain uses TRBV5-1 and TRBJ2-1, with D unresolved. The V end lost 1 base, the J end lost 5 bases, and 13 bases lay between the germline ends. CDR1 is SGHRS and CDR2 is YFSETQ in the germline V gene. The CDR3 extends over 15 amino acids. The CDR3 DNA follows: TGCGCCAGCAGCTTGTTGTCTCTTACCCACAATGAGCAGTTCTTC. Protein: CASSLLSLTHNEQFF.

The V and J genes are TRBV7-2 and TRBJ2-3, with 8 nucleotides matching TRBD2. Per germline, CDR1 SGHTA and CDR2 FQGNSA. Unmatched junction bases numbered 8, after V lost 2 bases and J lost 4 bases. The CDR3 totals 16 residues. As DNA, the CDR3 is TGTGCCAGCAGCTTAAGACCTAGCGGGTTATCAGATACGCAGTATTTT. This translates into CASSLRPSGLSDTQYF. The full variable domain, in which reference TRBV7-2 and TRBJ2-3 provide the parts outside the CDR3, is GAGVSQSPSNKVTEKGKDVELRCDPISGHTALYWYRQSLGQGLEFLIYFQGNSAPDKSGLPSDRFSAERTGGSVSTLTIQRTQQEDSAVYLCASSLRPSGLSDTQYFGPGTRLTVL.

This clonotype appeared a few times. The V gene is TRBV4-3, the J gene TRBJ1-1; D unclear. The V end lost 0 bases, the J end lost 0 bases, and 17 bases lay between the germline ends. The CDR3 contains 18 residues. Germline CDR1 LGHNA, CDR2 YSLEER. The CDR3 DNA is TGCGCCAGCAGCCAAGATAACGAAAGGAGGAAGATGAACACTGAAGCTTTCTTT. It translates to CASSQDNERRKMNTEAFF.